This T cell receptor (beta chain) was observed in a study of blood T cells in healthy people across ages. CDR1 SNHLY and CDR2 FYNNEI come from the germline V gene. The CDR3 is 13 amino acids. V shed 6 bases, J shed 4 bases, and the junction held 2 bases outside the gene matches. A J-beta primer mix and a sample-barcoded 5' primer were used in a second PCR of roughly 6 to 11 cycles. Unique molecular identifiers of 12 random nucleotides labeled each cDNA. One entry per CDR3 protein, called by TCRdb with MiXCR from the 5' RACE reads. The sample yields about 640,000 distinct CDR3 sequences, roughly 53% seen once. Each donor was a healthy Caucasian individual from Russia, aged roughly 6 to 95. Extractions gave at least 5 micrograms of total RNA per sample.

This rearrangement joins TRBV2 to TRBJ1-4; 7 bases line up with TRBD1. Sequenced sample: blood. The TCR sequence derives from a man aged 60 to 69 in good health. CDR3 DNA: TGTGCCAGCAGGGGACAGCGTAATGAAAAACTGTTTTTT. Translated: CASRGQRNEKLFF.